This T cell receptor beta chain appears in the sequencing data of a study of CD8 T cells in ankylosing spondylitis. TCRdb re-derived calls from the 5' RACE reads in MiXCR, one entry per CDR3 protein. Of 250,000 to 300,000 distinct CDR3 sequences in the sample, around 19% were seen once. Trimming took 6 bases from V and 6 from J, leaving 10 bases between them. Germline lookup yields CDR1 SNHLY and CDR2 FYNNEI. The CDR3 loop spans 12 amino acids. Study-wide points: About 8 highly homologous variants made up a TCR beta motif, and this motif appeared characteristic of ankylosing spondylitis blood.

A note on this clonotype: Its antigen is as yet unknown.

The specimen sequenced was blood, either unsorted or a sorted T cell fraction (not recorded which). This chain joins TRBV2 and TRBJ2-3; the D is unclear. The source is a male donor with ankylosing spondylitis or in good health (not recorded which). CDR3: CASRKTTDTQYF. CDR3 sequence (DNA): TGTGCCAGCAGAAAGACAACTGATACGCAGTATTTT.